This TCR beta chain derives from a study of immune cell composition in non-small cell lung cancer. Study-wide context: Lung adenocarcinoma or squamous carcinoma made up most tumours.

Germline V gene lookup returns CDR1 KGHSH and CDR2 LQKENI. This CDR3 is 12 amino acids long. Study observations and caveats: Tumour-associated clones >0.5% occurred in roughly a third of adenocarcinomas, roughly 75% of squamous. Tumour-reactive clones were not shown to match dominant in vivo tumour clones. Lung squamous cell carcinoma tumours had significantly higher top 10 clone scores and productive clonality than lung adenocarcinoma.

Data came from immunoSEQ multiplex PCR; TCRdb stores just in-frame clones and leaves some out. The sample comprises around 10,000 clones, 64% of which are singletons, and 15% to 20% rests with the top ten. Turning to this clone: The target antigen is unknown.

Sequencing used lung tumor tissue. The sequence derives from a human donor with non-small cell lung cancer. The chain is built from TRBV18 and TRBJ2-7; TRBD1 matches at 8 bases. CDR3 DNA sequence: TGTGCTACAGGGGGACAGAACTACGAGCAGTACTTC. Translating gives CATGGQNYEQYF.